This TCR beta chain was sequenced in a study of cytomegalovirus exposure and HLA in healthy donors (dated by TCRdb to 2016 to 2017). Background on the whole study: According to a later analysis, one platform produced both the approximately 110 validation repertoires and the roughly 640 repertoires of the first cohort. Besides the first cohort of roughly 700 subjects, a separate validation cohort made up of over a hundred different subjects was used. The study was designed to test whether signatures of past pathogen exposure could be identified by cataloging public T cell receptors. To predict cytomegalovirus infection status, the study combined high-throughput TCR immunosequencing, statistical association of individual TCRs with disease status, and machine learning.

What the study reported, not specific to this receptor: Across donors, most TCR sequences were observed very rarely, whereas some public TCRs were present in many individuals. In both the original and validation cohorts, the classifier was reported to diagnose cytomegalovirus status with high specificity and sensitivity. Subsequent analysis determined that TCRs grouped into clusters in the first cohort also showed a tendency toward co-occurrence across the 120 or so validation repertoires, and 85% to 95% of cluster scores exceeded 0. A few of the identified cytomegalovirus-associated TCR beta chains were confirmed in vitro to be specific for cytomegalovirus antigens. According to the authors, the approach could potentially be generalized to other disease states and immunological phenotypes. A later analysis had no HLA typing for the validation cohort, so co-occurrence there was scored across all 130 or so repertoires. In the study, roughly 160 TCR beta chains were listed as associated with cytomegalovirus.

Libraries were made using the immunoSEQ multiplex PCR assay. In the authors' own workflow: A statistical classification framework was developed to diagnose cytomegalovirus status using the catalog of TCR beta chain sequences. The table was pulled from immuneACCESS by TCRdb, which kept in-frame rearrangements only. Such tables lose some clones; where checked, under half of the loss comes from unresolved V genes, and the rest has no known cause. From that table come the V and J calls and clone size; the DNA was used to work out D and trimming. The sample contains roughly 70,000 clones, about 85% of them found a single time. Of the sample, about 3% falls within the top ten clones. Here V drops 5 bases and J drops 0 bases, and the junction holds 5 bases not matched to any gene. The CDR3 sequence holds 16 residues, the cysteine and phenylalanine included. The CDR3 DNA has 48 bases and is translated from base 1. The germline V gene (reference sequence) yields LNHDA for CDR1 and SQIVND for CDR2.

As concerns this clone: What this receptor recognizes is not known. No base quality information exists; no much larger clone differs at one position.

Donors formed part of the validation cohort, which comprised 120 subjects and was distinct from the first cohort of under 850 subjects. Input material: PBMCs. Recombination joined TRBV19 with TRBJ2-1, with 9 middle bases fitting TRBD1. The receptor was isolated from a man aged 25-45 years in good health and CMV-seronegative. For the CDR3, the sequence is CASSARTGVSYNEQFF. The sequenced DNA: TGTGCCAGTAGTGCGCGGACAGGGGTCTCCTACAATGAGCAGTTCTTC.